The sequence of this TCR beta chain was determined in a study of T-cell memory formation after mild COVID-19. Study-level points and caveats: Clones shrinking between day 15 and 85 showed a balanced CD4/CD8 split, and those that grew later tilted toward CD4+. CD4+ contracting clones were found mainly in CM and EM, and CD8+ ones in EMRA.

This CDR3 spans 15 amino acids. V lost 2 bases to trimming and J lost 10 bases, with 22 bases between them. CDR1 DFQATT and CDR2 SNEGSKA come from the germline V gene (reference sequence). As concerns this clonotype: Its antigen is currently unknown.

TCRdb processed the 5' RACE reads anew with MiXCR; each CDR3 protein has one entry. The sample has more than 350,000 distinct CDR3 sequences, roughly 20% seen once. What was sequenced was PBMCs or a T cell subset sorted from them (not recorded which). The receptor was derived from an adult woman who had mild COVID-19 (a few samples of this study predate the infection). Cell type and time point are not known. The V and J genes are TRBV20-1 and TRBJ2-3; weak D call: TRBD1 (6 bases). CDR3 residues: CSARIRGKSEFAQYF. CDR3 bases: TGCAGTGCTAGAATCAGGGGCAAATCGGAGTTTGCGCAGTATTTT.